The sequence of this T cell receptor (beta chain) was determined in a study of CD8 T cells in ankylosing spondylitis. This CDR3 region has 17 residues. From germline, CDR1 is MNHEY and CDR2 SMNVEV (reference sequence). Trimming took off 0 bases at V and 0 bases at J, with 14 bases between the two ends. TCR beta libraries were made by quantitative 5'-RACE with molecular barcodes. TCRdb re-called the 5' RACE reads with MiXCR, one entry per CDR3 protein. The sample lists 180,000 or so distinct CDR3 sequences; 11% were seen once. Source material: blood, either unsorted or a sorted T cell fraction (not recorded which). V and J are TRBV27 and TRBJ1-1; D perhaps matches TRBD1 (5 bases). This TCR was sampled from a male donor with ankylosing spondylitis or in good health (not recorded which). CDR3: CASSLSPGPLLNTEAFF. CDR3 coding DNA: TGTGCCAGCAGTTTATCCCCAGGGCCCCTCTTGAACACTGAAGCTTTCTTT.